This paragraph covers one TCR beta chain sequence. Its target antigen remains unknown. Qualities for individual bases were not recorded, and no much larger clone is one base off. The data were taken from a study of prognosis after radiotherapy for stage I lung cancer (dated by TCRdb to the early 2020s). Regarding the complete study: Between April 2018 and January 2019, 15 to 20 stage I NSCLC patients were enrolled in Nanjing, China. About 20% of the 19 patients developed distant metastases after SBRT, at a median of approximately 7 months; the other 15 showed no significant progression. SBRT was given in 3 to 5 fractions with a biologically effective dose of at least 100 Gy, using image-guided IMRT or VMAT. Newly diagnosed primary stage I lung tumors were found in fourteen patients, while oligometastatic NSCLC after surgical resection of the primary tumor was found in 4 to 6. In every patient, SBRT was given without any concurrent therapy. Tumor histology was squamous cell carcinoma in several patients and adenocarcinoma in about a dozen. The study took one blood sample before SBRT and one after SBRT from each of approximately 20 patients and sequenced all 40 or so samples. Every patient was deemed medically inoperable, approximately eleven because of comorbidities and roughly 7 because they refused surgery. The cohort comprised 10 to 15 men and about 6 women with a median age of roughly 75 years, ranging from about 53 to 85 years. Peripheral blood TCR beta repertoires were profiled in stage I NSCLC patients before and after stereotactic body radiotherapy, and the study then linked these repertoires to distant failure.

Reading from cysteine to phenylalanine, the CDR3 counts 15 amino acids. Solely the CDR3 DNA is kept, with 45 bases framed from the first base. CDR1 DFQATT and CDR2 SNEGSKA are derived from the germline V gene (reference sequence). Trimming leaves V shorter by 1 base and J shorter by 2 bases, with the junction holding 7 bases beyond the gene matches. All patients had node-negative disease on CT and PET/CT, and none had a history of other malignancies or had previously received chemotherapy or radiotherapy. At each of two time points, six milliliters of peripheral venous blood were collected into EDTA tubes. Ficoll-Paque Plus density-gradient centrifugation was used to isolate PBMCs. Right after collection, samples were kept at -80 degrees C until analysis. Two rounds of multiplex PCR were used to amplify the TCR beta CDR3 region from genomic DNA. In the first PCR round, primers specific to each TRBV and TRBJ gene were used, and the primer sequences were filed in Chinese patent CN105087789A. The second PCR round used universal primers. The Roche High Pure PCR Template Preparation Kit was used to extract genomic DNA from frozen PBMCs. Paired-end sequencing with 151 bp reads was performed on the libraries using an Illumina HiSeq 3000. The authors' analysis ran thus. CutAdapt was used to remove raw reads lacking the multiplex PCR primer sequences. PEAR was used to merge high-quality paired reads into contigs. By alignment to reference sequences, MiXCR assigned TRB V, D and J gene segments to each contig. To remove sequencing errors, CDR3 sequences were clustered according to base quality and sequence similarity. Shannon entropy normalized by the natural log of productive TCR sequence number was used as the measure of diversity. One minus Shannon entropy divided by the natural log of the number of unique clonotypes was used as the definition of clonality. Using the Youden index from ROC curves, the researchers picked the repertoire-metric cut-offs for progression-free survival, and all analyses were carried out in R 3.5.3. TCRdb handled the public reads itself, with Q25 trimming in fastp and clone calling in MiXCR, and kept productive beta chains. Records with the same CDR3 protein are collapsed into one entry carrying the most frequent genes and DNA. TCRdb, rather than the study authors, made the V and J calls. Recorded for this sample are some 27,000 distinct CDR3 sequences; about 41% of them occurred a single time. The top ten clonotypes cover about 30% of the sample.

Overall study results and their limits: TRBV and TRBJ usage frequencies reportedly varied with metastasis status, involving two V genes at baseline and about 10 V and two J genes after SBRT. A decrease in unique TCR clone counts was observed after SBRT (median 10,088 before versus around 6,900 after; Wilcoxon paired P=0.011). Tumor specificity of expanded TCR clones was not determined. The study was limited by its small cohort and short follow-up, and the findings require independent validation. All reported P values were unadjusted for multiple comparisons. Post-SBRT Shannon entropy and its change from baseline were lower in patients who developed distant metastases; baseline Shannon entropy was not associated with metastases.

The source was PBMCs, collected before or after stereotactic body radiation therapy (not recorded which). Recombination linked TRBV20-1 to TRBJ2-7, with 8 middle bases fitting TRBD2. This TCR derives from a donor over 45 with non-small cell lung cancer. The CDR3: CSARVPAGVTYEQYF. The bases read TGCAGTGCTAGAGTCCCAGCGGGAGTTACCTACGAGCAGTACTTC.